This T cell receptor beta chain was recovered during a study of blood T cell repertoires in COVID-19. Methods used by the authors: Amplified reference gene primers provided the basis for estimating nucleated cell counts. Clones were sequenced by immunoSEQ multiplex PCR, and TCRdb holds only the in-frame ones, with some missing. V and J calls plus clone size are reproduced from that table; the DNA served to infer D and trimming. The repertoire holds 70,000 to 95,000 clones, with more than 75% as singletons. The sample consisted of peripheral blood. The clonotype was recovered from a woman of 80 years or more with active COVID-19.

CDR3: CASSLYLAGGPGNEQFF. DNA for the CDR3: TGTGCCAGCAGTTTGTATTTAGCGGGAGGGCCTGGCAATGAGCAGTTCTTC. The rearrangement uses TRBV6-2 or TRBV6-3 and TRBJ2-1; 11 nucleotides line up with TRBD2. The CDR3 loop spans 17 amino acids. Trimming removed 4 bases from V and 6 bases from J; junction bases left unmatched: 11. CDR1 is MNHEY and CDR2 is SVGEGT in the germline V gene.